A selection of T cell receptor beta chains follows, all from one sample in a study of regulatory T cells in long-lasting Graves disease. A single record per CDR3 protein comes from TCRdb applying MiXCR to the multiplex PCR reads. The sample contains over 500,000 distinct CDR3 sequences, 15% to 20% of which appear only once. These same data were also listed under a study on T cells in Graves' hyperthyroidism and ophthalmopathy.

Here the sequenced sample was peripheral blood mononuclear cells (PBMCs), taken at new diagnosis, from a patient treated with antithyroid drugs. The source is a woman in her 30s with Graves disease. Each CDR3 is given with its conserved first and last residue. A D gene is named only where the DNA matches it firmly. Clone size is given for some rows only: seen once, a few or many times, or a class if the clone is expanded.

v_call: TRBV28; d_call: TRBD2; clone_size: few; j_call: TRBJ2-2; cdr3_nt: TGTGCCAGCAGTAAGGCGGGAGCCGGGGGCGGGGAGCTGTTTTTT; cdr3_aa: CASSKAGAGGGELFF
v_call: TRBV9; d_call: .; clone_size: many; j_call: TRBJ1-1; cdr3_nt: TGTGCCAGCAGCACTGGAGGGGGGGGCGGCACTGAAGCTTTCTTT; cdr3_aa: CASSTGGGGGTEAFF
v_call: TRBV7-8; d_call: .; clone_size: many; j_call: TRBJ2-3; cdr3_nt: TGTGCCAGCAGCCGAAGCCTGACAGGGAGGCGCACAGATACGCAGTATTTT; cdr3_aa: CASSRSLTGRRTDTQYF
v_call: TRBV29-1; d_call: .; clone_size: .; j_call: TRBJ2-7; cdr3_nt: TGCAGCGTTGTAGGGCAGCGACCCTACGAGCAGTACTTC; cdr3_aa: CSVVGQRPYEQYF
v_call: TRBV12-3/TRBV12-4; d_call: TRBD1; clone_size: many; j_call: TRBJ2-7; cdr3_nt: TGTGCCAGCAGTAGGACCGGGACAGCCTACGAGCAGTACTTC; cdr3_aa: CASSRTGTAYEQYF
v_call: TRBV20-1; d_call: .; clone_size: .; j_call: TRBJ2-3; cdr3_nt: TGCAGTGCTATTCCGGGCCGCACAGATACGCAGTATTTT; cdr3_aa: CSAIPGRTDTQYF
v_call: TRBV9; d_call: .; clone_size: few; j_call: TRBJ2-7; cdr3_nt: TGTGCCAGCAGCGTAGAATCACTCACCTACGAGCAGTACTTC; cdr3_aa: CASSVESLTYEQYF
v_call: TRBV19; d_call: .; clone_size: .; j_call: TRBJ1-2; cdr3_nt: TGTGCCAGTACCCCATACGTGGGGAACTATGGCTACACCTTC; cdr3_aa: CASTPYVGNYGYTF
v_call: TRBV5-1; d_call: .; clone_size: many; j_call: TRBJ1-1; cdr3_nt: TGCGCCAGCAGCTTGATGACAGGTACCAACACTGAAGCTTTCTTT; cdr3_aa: CASSLMTGTNTEAFF
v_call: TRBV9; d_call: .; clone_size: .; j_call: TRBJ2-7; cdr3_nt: TGTGCCAGCAGCGTAGAGGGGGGGGTGAGTGCGGGGGCCGACGAGCAGTACTTC; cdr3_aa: CASSVEGGVSAGADEQYF
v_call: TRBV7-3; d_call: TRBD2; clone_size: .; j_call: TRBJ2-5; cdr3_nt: TGTGCCAGCAGCACTCGGACTAGCGGGAGGCCTGCGGGGACCCAGTACTTC; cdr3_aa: CASSTRTSGRPAGTQYF
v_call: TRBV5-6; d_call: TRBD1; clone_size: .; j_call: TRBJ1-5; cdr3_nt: TGTGCCAGCAGCCGGGACAGGGATCGGCCCCAGCATTTT; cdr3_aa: CASSRDRDRPQHF
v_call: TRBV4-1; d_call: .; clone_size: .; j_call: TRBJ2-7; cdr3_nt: TGCGCCAGCAGCCACGGATACCTGAGGACCTACGAGCAGTACTTC; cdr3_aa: CASSHGYLRTYEQYF
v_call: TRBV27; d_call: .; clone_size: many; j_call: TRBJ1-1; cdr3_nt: TGTGCCAGCAGCCCCTGGCAGCTGAACACTGAAGCTTTCTTT; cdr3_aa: CASSPWQLNTEAFF
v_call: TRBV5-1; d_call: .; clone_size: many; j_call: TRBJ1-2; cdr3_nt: TGCGCCAGCAGCTTGGAGACTCACAGACCCTATGGCTACACCTTC; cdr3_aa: CASSLETHRPYGYTF
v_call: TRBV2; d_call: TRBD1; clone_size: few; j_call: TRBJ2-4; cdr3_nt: TGTGCCAGCAGTGGGCGACAGGGGGCTGTCGGCATTCAGTACTTC; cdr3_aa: CASSGRQGAVGIQYF
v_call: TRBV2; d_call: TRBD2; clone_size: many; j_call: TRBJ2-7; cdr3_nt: TGTGCCAGCAGTGGGGGGAGGCTAGCGGGATCCGAGCAGTACTTC; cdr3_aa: CASSGGRLAGSEQYF
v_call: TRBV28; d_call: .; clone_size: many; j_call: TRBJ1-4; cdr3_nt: TGTGCCAGCAGTTTGCAGGGCCTTAATGAAAAACTGTTTTTT; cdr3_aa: CASSLQGLNEKLFF
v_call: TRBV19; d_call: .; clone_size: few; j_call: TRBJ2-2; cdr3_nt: TGTGCCAGTAGTGGGGGGATTCCTGGCACCGGGGAGCTGTTTTTT; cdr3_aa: CASSGGIPGTGELFF
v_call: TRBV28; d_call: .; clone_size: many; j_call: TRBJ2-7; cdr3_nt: TGTGCCAGCAGTTCCGGACTGCAGTCCTACGAGCAGTACTTC; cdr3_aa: CASSSGLQSYEQYF
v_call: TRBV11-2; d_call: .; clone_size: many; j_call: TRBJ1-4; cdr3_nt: TGTGCCAGCAGCTCCCAGACGGTTGAAAAACTGTTTTTT; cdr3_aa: CASSSQTVEKLFF
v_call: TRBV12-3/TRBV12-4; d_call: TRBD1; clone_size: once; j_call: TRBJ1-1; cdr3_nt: TGTGCCAGCAGGTCTCAGGGGGCCTTTGGGGCTGAAGCTTTCTTT; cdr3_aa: CASRSQGAFGAEAFF
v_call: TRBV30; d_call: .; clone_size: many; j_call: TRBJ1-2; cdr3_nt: TGTGCCTGGTCGGGCGGAGGGTCGATCTATGGCTACACCTTC; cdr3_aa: CAWSGGGSIYGYTF
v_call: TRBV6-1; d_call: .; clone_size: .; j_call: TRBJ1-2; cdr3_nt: TGTGCCAGCAAGGGGGGGGGCGATAACGGCTACACCTTC; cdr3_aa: CASKGGGDNGYTF
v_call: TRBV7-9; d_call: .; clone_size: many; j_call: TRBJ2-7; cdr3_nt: TGTGCCAGCAGCTTAGAGCAGGTTCCGTACGAGCAGTACTTC; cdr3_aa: CASSLEQVPYEQYF
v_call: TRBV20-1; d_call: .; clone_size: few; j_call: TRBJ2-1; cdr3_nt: TGCAGTGCGCATGACCGACGGATTCGAAATGAGCAGTTCTTC; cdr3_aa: CSAHDRRIRNEQFF
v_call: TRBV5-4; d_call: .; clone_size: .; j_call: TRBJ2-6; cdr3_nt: TGTGCCAGCAGCTTGAGTGGATACGTCCTGACTTTC; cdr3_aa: CASSLSGYVLTF
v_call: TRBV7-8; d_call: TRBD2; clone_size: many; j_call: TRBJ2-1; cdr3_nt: TGTGCCAGCAGTGAGACGGGAGGAGAGCAGTTCTTC; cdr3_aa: CASSETGGEQFF
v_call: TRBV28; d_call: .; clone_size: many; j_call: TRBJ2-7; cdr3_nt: TGTGCCAGCAGTTTCCCGACAGAATACCGATACGAGCAGTACTTC; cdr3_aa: CASSFPTEYRYEQYF
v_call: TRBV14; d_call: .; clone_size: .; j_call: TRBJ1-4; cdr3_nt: TGTGCCAGCAGCCAAGACCGAGCAACTAATGAAAAACTGTTTTTT; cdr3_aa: CASSQDRATNEKLFF
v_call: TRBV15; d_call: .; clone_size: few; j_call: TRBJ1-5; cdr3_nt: TGTGCCACCAGCAGGGGCTTAGCCCAGCCCCAGCATTTT; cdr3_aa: CATSRGLAQPQHF
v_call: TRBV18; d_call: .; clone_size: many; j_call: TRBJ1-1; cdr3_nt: TGTGCCAGCTCAACTATACAGGGAAGTACTGAAGCTTTCTTT; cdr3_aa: CASSTIQGSTEAFF
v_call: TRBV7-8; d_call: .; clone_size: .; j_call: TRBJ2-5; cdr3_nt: TGTGCCGCCCGGGCGGAGGCCGAAGAGACCCAGTACTTC; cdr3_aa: CAARAEAEETQYF
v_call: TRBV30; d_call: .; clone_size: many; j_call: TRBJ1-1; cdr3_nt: TGTGCCTGGAGTGTACCCCAGGGTCTGACTGAAGCTTTCTTT; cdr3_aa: CAWSVPQGLTEAFF
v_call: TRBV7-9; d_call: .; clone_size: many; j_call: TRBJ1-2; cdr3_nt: TGTGCCAGCAGCCACGAAGGTGGCTACACCTTC; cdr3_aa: CASSHEGGYTF
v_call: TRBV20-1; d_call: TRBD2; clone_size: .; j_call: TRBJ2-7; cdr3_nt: TGCAGTGCAAGGACTAGCGGGAAAGGCAACGAGCAGTACTTC; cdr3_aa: CSARTSGKGNEQYF
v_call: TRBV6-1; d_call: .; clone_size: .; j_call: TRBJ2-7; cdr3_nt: TGTGCCAGCAGTGAATCGGGTTTAGGGACCTACGAGCAGTACTTC; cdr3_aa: CASSESGLGTYEQYF
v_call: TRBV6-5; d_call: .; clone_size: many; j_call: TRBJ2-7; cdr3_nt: TGTGCCAGCAGTTACTCTAGGACGACAGCCCCGGAGTTGTACTTC; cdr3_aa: CASSYSRTTAPELYF
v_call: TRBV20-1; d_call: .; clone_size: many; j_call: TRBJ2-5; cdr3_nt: TGCAGTGCTACGCCTCGGAAGCCCCCCCCGTTGATCCAGTACTTC; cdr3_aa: CSATPRKPPPLIQYF
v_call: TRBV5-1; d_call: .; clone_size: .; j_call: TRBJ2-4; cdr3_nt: TGCGCCAGCAGCCCCCTTAGGGGATTATTAGCCAAAAACATTCAGTACTTC; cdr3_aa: CASSPLRGLLAKNIQYF
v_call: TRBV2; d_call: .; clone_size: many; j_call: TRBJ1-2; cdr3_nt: TGTGCCAGCGTCAGGTTCGGCGACTACACCTTC; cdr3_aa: CASVRFGDYTF
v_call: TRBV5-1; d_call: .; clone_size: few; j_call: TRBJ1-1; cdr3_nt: TGCGCCAGCAGCTTTGAGGGGAGGGGGAACACTGAAGCTTTCTTT; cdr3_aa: CASSFEGRGNTEAFF